These 21 T cell receptor beta chains came from one sample sequenced in a study of blood T cells in healthy people across ages. Then a second PCR, running about 7 to 11 cycles, was carried out with a sample-barcoded 5' primer and a J-beta primer mix. TCRdb reprocessed the 5' RACE reads via MiXCR and lists one record per CDR3 protein. The sample shows around 1.7 million distinct CDR3 sequences, 28% of them seen only once. The sequencing sample was made of blood. These receptor sequences come from a woman under 40 in good health.

The V call is TRBV20-1, the J call TRBJ2-3, with a possible D match to TRBD1 (7 bases). In germline, CDR1 is DFQATT, CDR2 SNEGSKA (reference sequence). V was pared by 6 bases and J by 1 base, with 17 bases between. The CDR3 loop spans 15 amino acids. CDR3: CSAPGGGGGTDTQYF. The CDR3 DNA sequence: TGCAGTGCGCCTGGAGGGGGCGGCGGCACAGATACGCAGTATTTT.

The table lists this clonotype with a few counts. The V and J genes are TRBV10-2 and TRBJ2-1; 8 positions match TRBD2. CDR1 is WSHSY and CDR2 is SAAADI in the germline V gene. V lost 3 bases to trimming and J lost 0 bases; unmatched junction nucleotides: 10. The CDR3 contains 18 residues. The CDR3 DNA sequence: TGCGCCAGCAGTGAAATATCGGGGGGGCCTGGCTCCTACAATGAGCAGTTCTTC. Its translation: CASSEISGGPGSYNEQFF.

The table lists this clonotype with a few counts. The chain links TRBV7-2 to TRBJ1-2; maybe TRBD1 (6 bases). The CDR3 is made up of 15 amino acids. V was clipped by 1 base and J by 6 bases, with 15 bases between them. Germline CDR1 and CDR2: SGHTA and FQGNSA. In DNA form, the CDR3 reads TGTGCCAGCAGCTTAGGGATTGCAGGGGAAGATGGCTACACCTTC. This sequence encodes CASSLGIAGEDGYTF.

As for this clonotype: A much larger clone differs from this one at a single base, so this may be a read error. The chain has TRBV20-1 and TRBJ2-7; D might be TRBD1 (6 bases). CDR3 length: 11 amino acids. Per the germline V gene, CDR1 is DFQATT and CDR2 is SNEGSKA (reference sequence). The CDR3: CRATRGYEQYF. The CDR3 region has the DNA TGCAGGGCTACCAGGGGCTACGAGCAGTACTTC.

J is TRBJ2-1 and V is TRBV9, with 11 bases fitting TRBD2. The germline V gene has CDR1 SGDLS and CDR2 YYNGEE. The CDR3 covers 15 residues. Losses at the gene ends were 3 bases for V and 9 bases for J; bases not matched to a gene: 8. The CDR3 is CASSATSGRWGEQFF. In nucleotides, the CDR3 is TGTGCCAGCAGCGCAACTAGCGGGAGATGGGGTGAGCAGTTCTTC.

The table lists this clonotype with many counts. The CDR3 loop is CASSLGTGTAEQYF. CDR3 DNA sequence: TGTGCCAGCAGTTTAGGGACAGGGACCGCCGAGCAGTACTTC. The rearrangement joins TRBV12-3 or TRBV12-4 to TRBJ2-7, with 8 positions matching TRBD1. Trimming took 1 base from V and 6 from J; bases not matched to a gene: 5. The CDR3 sequence is 14 residues long.

Only a few counts were recorded for this clonotype. This sequence joins TRBV7-8 and TRBJ1-2, with TRBD1 as a possible D gene (6 bases). The CDR3 is made up of 16 amino acids. With 5 bases removed from V and 4 bases from J, the gap between germline ends came to 20 bases. The germline V gene encodes CDR1 SGHVS and CDR2 FQNEAQ. The CDR3 loop is CASSVGRGALRYGYTF. The CDR3 DNA reads as TGTGCCAGCAGCGTGGGTCGGGGGGCTCTGCGCTATGGCTACACCTTC.

This clonotype was found a few times. V usage is TRBV18 and J usage is TRBJ2-1; either TRBD1 or TRBD2 may supply D (6 bases each). The CDR3 consists of 14 residues. Germline V CDR1 and CDR2: KGHSH, LQKENI. V dropped 3 bases and J dropped 12 bases, with 18 bases sitting between them. CDR3 in DNA: TGTGCCAGCTCACCGACCGGGGGCCTTCCGGGGCAGTTCTTC. This gives the protein CASSPTGGLPGQFF.

This clonotype has more than one count but fewer than ten. The rearrangement joins TRBV6-1 to TRBJ2-5; TRBD2 agrees at 7 bases. Germline CDR1 is MNHNS and CDR2 is SASEGT. The CDR3 totals 13 residues. V shed 8 bases and J 0 bases; nucleotides not matched to a gene: 3. CDR3 sequence: CASQRGYQETQYF. The CDR3, as DNA: TGTGCCAGCCAGCGGGGTTACCAAGAGACCCAGTACTTC.

The chain employs TRBV28 and TRBJ1-2; TRBD1 might be the D (5 bases). This CDR3 region has 15 residues. V was pared by 4 bases and J by 1 base, with 13 bases between. CDR1 and CDR2 from the germline V gene are MDHEN and SYDVKM. CDR3 coding DNA: TGTGCCAGCAGTTCCCACCGGGACGTTAACTATGGCTACACCTTC. Its protein is CASSSHRDVNYGYTF.

This rearrangement joins TRBV7-9 to TRBJ2-5; D unresolved. The CDR3 contains 14 residues. V shed 6 bases and J shed 4 bases, with 15 bases lying between them. Per germline, CDR1 SEHNR and CDR2 FQNEAQ (reference sequence). The chain's CDR3 is CASSPTTYSETQYF. The CDR3 DNA is TGTGCCAGCAGTCCAACCACCTATTCAGAGACCCAGTACTTC. The whole variable domain, filled in from reference TRBV7-9 and TRBJ2-5, reads DTGVSQNPRHKITKRGQNVTFRCDPISEHNRLYWYRQTLGQGPEFLTYFQNEAQLEKSRLLSDRFSAERPKGSFSTLEIQRTEQGDSAMYLCASSPTTYSETQYFGPGTRLLVL.

This clonotype was observed a few times. J is TRBJ2-5 and V is TRBV27; 9 bases map to TRBD1. This CDR3 contains 18 residues. Germline V gene data show CDR1 as MNHEY and CDR2 as SMNVEV (reference sequence). J was trimmed by 4 bases and V by 6 bases; bases with no gene match: 18. DNA of the CDR3: TGTGCCAGCAGCCGATCCATAAGCTACAGGGGGCGCGGAGAGACCCAGTACTTC. This encodes CASSRSISYRGRGETQYF.

This clonotype showed up many times. V and J are TRBV7-2 and TRBJ2-3, with D possibly matching TRBD2 (6 bases). This CDR3 is built from 14 residues. V was cut by 4 bases and J by 4 bases, with 12 bases left in between. The germline CDR1 and CDR2 sequences are SGHTA and FQGNSA. This chain's CDR3 is CASSSGGPPDTQYF. The CDR3 nucleotides read TGTGCCAGCAGCTCCGGAGGGCCCCCAGATACGCAGTATTTT.

The CDR3 coding sequence is TGTGCCAGCAGCTTGGCGGGCAGAGATCAGCCCCAGCATTTT. Translation gives CASSLAGRDQPQHF. The J gene is TRBJ1-5, the V gene TRBV12-3 or TRBV12-4; D is uncertain. The CDR3 sequence is 14 residues long. With 6 bases removed from V and 5 bases from J, the gap between germline ends came to 14 bases.

This clonotype was recorded at least ten times. Compared with germline, one end of the junction differs, possibly owing to a read error. The gene calls are TRBV7-3 and TRBJ2-3, with 9 bases matching TRBD2. Germline V gene lookup returns CDR1 SGHTA and CDR2 FQGTGA. This CDR3 region has 17 residues. CDR3 coding DNA: TGTGCCAGCAGCTTAAGATCGGGTAGCGGGGGCACCGATACGCAGTATTTT. It translates to CASSLRSGSGGTDTQYF.

This clonotype has a count of ten or more. V gene TRBV4-3 combines with J gene TRBJ2-7, with 10 bases fitting TRBD1. Per the germline V gene, CDR1 is LGHNA and CDR2 is YSLEER. J lost 3 bases, V lost 1 base, and 3 bases had no gene match. This CDR3 is built from 15 residues. This CDR3 reads CASSQVRTGGYEQYF. DNA for the CDR3: TGCGCCAGCAGCCAAGTCCGGACAGGGGGCTACGAGCAGTACTTC.

V and J are TRBV20-1 and TRBJ2-1; TRBD2 matches at 11 bases. The J call is uncertain, as TRBJ2-7 better fits the DNA end. The germline V gene encodes CDR1 DFQATT and CDR2 SNEGSKA (reference sequence). The CDR3 is 17 residues long. The CDR3 nucleotides are TGCAGTGCTAGAGATTCGGCTAGCGGGGGGCTCTACAATGAGCAGTACTTC. It encodes CSARDSASGGLYNEQYF.

This chain joins TRBV12-3 or TRBV12-4 and TRBJ2-3, with D possibly being TRBD2 (5 bases). V was pared by 6 bases and J by 11 bases, with 24 bases between. This CDR3 is 15 amino acids long. CDR3 nucleotide sequence: TGTGCCAGCAGCACAATGGATAGCGACACAGATGTGCAGTATTTT. Translated: CASSTMDSDTDVQYF.

The chain employs TRBV5-1 and TRBJ2-1; 8 nucleotides agree with TRBD1. Germline values: CDR1 SGHRS, CDR2 YFSETQ. Trimming took 1 base from V and 7 from J; bases not matched to a gene: 7. This CDR3 contains 15 residues. CDR3 bases: TGCGCCAGCAGCTTGTCCCAGGGGGCACGAAATGAGCAGTTCTTC. It is translated as CASSLSQGARNEQFF.

The chain carries TRBV29-1 and TRBJ2-1; D is perhaps TRBD1 (6 bases). In germline, CDR1 is SQVTM, CDR2 ANQGSEA. The CDR3 is made up of 12 amino acids. The V end was cut by 8 bases, the J end by 4 bases, with 12 bases between. CDR3 sequence (DNA): TGCAGCCCTCGGACAGAATACAATGAGCAGTTCTTC. Its protein product is CSPRTEYNEQFF.

V gene TRBV11-2 combines with J gene TRBJ2-3, with 7 bases lining up with TRBD2. CDR3 size: 16 residues. Per germline, CDR1 SGHAT and CDR2 FQNNGV. J gave up 3 bases and V 5 bases, and 11 bases lay outside the gene matches. In nucleotides, the CDR3 is TGTGCCAGCAGCCGCCGGGCTGGGGAGGGGACAGATACGCAGTATTTT. Amino acids: CASSRRAGEGTDTQYF.